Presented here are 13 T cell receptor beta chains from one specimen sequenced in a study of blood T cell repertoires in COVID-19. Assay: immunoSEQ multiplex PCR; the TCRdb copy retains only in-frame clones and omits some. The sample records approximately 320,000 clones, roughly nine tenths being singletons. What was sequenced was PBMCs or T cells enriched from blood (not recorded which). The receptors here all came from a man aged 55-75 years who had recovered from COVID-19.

CDR3 protein: CASRVADLQNEQFF. As DNA, the CDR3 is TGTGCCAGCAGAGTAGCGGACCTACAAAATGAGCAGTTCTTC. The chain carries TRBV2 and TRBJ2-1, with D perhaps matching TRBD2 (6 bases). V was clipped by 6 bases and J by 7 bases, with 16 bases between them. This CDR3 is 14 amino acids long. Germline V lookup: CDR1 SNHLY, CDR2 FYNNEI.

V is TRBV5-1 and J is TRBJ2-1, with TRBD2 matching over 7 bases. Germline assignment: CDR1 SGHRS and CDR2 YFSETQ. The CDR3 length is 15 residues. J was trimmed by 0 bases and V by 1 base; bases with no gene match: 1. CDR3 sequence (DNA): TGCGCCAGCAGCTTGCCGGGGGGCTCCTACAATGAGCAGTTCTTC. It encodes CASSLPGGSYNEQFF.

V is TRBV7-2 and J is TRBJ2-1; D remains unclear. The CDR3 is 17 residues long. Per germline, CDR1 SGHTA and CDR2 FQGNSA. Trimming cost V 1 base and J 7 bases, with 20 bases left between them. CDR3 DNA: TGTGCCAGCAGCTTAGGCTTTTCGGGTGCTTCTCGGAATGAGCAGTTCTTC. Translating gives CASSLGFSGASRNEQFF.

The DNA for the CDR3 is TGTGCCAGCATGCCCTCAACGGGATACAATGAGCAGTTCTTC. It codes for CASMPSTGYNEQFF. The V call is TRBV3-1 (or the pseudogene TRBV3-2), the J call TRBJ2-1; D perhaps matches TRBD2 (5 bases). Looked up from germline, CDR1 is LGHDT and CDR2 is YNNKEL (reference sequence). The CDR3 has 14 amino acids. The germline V and J ends were trimmed by 7 bases and 4 bases, with 14 bases remaining between them.

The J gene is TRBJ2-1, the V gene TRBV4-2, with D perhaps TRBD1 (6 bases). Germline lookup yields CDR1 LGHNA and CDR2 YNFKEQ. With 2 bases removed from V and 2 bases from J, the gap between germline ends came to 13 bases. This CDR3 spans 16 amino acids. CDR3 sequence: CASSQSRTDPYNEQFF. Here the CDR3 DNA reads TGTGCCAGCAGCCAAAGCCGGACAGACCCCTACAATGAGCAGTTCTTC.

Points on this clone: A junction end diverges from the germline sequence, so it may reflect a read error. DNA for the CDR3: TGTGCTAGCAGCTTAGGGGCAGGGGGCCAAGAGACCCAGTACTTC. Protein sequence: CASSLGAGGQETQYF. The rearrangement links TRBV7-7 to TRBJ2-5, with 7 bases fitting TRBD1. The germline V gene has CDR1 SSHAT and CDR2 FNYEAQ (reference sequence). The CDR3 loop spans 15 amino acids.

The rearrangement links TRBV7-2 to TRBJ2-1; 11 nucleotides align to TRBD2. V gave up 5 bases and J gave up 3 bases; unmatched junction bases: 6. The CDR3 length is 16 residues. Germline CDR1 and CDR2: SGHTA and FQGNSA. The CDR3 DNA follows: TGTGCCAGCAGCCGCACTACTAGCGGGGGCTACAATGAGCAGTTCTTC. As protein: CASSRTTSGGYNEQFF.

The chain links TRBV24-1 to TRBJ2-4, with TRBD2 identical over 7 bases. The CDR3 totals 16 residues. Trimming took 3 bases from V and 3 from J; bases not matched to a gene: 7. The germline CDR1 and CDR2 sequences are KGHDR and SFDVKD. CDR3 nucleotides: TGTGCCACCAGTGATGCTAGCGGTCTTTTCAAAAACATTCAGTACTTC. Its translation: CATSDASGLFKNIQYF.

The CDR3 spells CASSKCGTSGVSYNEQFF. Here the CDR3 DNA reads TGTGCCAGCAGCAAATGCGGGACTAGCGGGGTCTCCTACAATGAGCAGTTCTTC. The chain is built from TRBV21-1 and TRBJ2-1; the D call in the table, TRBD2, was not verified against the DNA. TRBV21-1 is assigned pseudogene status. This CDR3 comprises 18 residues.

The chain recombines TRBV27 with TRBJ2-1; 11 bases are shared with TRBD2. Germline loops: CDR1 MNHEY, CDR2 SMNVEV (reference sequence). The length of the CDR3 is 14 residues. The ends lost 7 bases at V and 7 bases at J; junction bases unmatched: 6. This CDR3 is CASKTSGNFNEQFF. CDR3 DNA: TGTGCCAGCAAGACTAGCGGGAATTTTAATGAGCAGTTCTTC.

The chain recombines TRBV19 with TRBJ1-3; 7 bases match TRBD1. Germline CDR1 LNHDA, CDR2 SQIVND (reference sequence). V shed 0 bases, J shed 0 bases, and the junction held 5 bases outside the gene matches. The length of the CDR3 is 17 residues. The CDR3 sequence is CASSIDGTALSGNTIYF. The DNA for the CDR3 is TGTGCCAGTAGTATAGACGGGACAGCCCTCTCTGGAAACACCATATATTTT.

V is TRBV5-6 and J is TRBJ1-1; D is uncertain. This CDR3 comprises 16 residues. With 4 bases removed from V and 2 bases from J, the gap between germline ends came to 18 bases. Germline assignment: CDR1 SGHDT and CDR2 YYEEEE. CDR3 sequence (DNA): TGTGCCAGCAGCAGAGCTGAGGGTCCAGTTAACACTGAAGCTTTCTTT. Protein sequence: CASSRAEGPVNTEAFF.

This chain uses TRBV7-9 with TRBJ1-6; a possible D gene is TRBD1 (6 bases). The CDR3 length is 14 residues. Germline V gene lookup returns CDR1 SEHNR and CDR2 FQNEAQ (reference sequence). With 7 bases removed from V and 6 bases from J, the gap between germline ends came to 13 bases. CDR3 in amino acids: CASTRGQSNSPLHF. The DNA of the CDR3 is TGTGCCAGCACCCGTGGACAGAGTAATTCACCCCTCCACTTT.